These 27 T cell receptor beta chains originate from one sample sequenced in a study of Ad26.COV2.S vaccination and SARS-CoV-2 variants listed by TCRdb under 2021. The library came from the immunoSEQ multiplex PCR assay. The table was pulled from immuneACCESS by TCRdb, which kept in-frame rearrangements only. Such tables lose some clones; where checked, under half of the loss comes from unresolved V genes, and the rest has no known cause. Across this sample there are fewer than 55,000 clones, with about 83% seen only once. The ten largest make up around 43% of the sample. The time point label, read with the paper, signifies: individuals recovered from natural SARS-CoV-2 infection. The sample in question was peripheral blood, obtained after recovery from COVID-19. The source is a human donor who had recovered from COVID-19.

This clone was seen a handful of times. The gene calls are TRBV19 and TRBJ1-1, with D maybe TRBD1 (5 bases). V was trimmed by 6 bases and J by 8 bases, leaving 10 bases between them. The CDR3 spans 11 residues. The germline CDR1 and CDR2 sequences are LNHDA and SQIVND (reference sequence). CDR3 sequence reads: CASRTELEAFF. DNA for the CDR3: TGTGCCAGTAGGACAGAGCTAGAAGCTTTCTTT.

The V gene is TRBV6-5, the J gene TRBJ1-4; TRBD1 aligns across 11 bases. This CDR3 region has 15 residues. Germline-derived CDR1 and CDR2 are MNHEY and SVGAGI. Trimming removed 4 bases from V and 7 bases from J; junction bases left unmatched: 5. The CDR3 bases are TGTGCCAGCAGTTCTTGGACAGGGGGCAGTGAAAAACTGTTTTTT. Translated, it gives CASSSWTGGSEKLFF.

The V call is TRBV10-3, the J call TRBJ1-1; 11 bases map to TRBD1. The CDR3 spans 16 residues. CDR1 ENHRY and CDR2 SYGVKD come from the germline V gene. The ends lost 11 bases at V and 5 bases at J; junction bases unmatched: 16. The DNA for the CDR3 is TGTGCCTTAAGGACAGGGGGCGCCGGGGGGTGGACTGAAGCTTTCTTT. It encodes CALRTGGAGGWTEAFF.

The genes are TRBV5-1 and TRBJ1-1; tentative D call: TRBD1 (5 bases). The V and J ends lost 0 bases and 6 bases respectively, with 18 bases between them. This CDR3 region has 16 residues. Germline V CDR1 and CDR2: SGHRS, YFSETQ. CDR3 bases: TGCGCCAGCAGCTTGGGCCCCGCCAGGCAGGGAGCTGAAGCTTTCTTT. Translation gives CASSLGPARQGAEAFF. The full variable domain, with the rest looked up from reference TRBV5-1 and TRBJ1-1, is KAGVTQTPRYLIKTRGQQVTLSCSPISGHRSVSWYQQTPGQGLQFLFEYFSETQRNKGNFPGRFSGRQFSNSRSEMNVSTLELGDSALYLCASSLGPARQGAEAFFGQGTRLTVV.

The V and J genes are TRBV3-1 (or the pseudogene TRBV3-2) and TRBJ1-2; perhaps TRBD1 as D (6 bases). V lost 2 bases and J 5 bases, leaving 15 bases between the germline ends. The CDR3 has 15 amino acids. Germline CDR1 LGHDT, CDR2 YNNKEL (reference sequence). CDR3 coding DNA: TGTGCCAGCAGCCAAAGGGGGGGGCAGAAGTATGGCTACACCTTC. It codes for CASSQRGGQKYGYTF.

The V gene is TRBV30, the J gene TRBJ2-3; D is unresolved. CDR1 and CDR2 from the germline V gene are GTSNPN and SVGIG (reference sequence). Trimming left V 4 bases short and J 2 bases short, with 10 bases between. The CDR3 contains 13 residues. CDR3 protein: CAWTGGTTDTQYF. The DNA for the CDR3 is TGTGCCTGGACGGGCGGTACCACAGATACGCAGTATTTT.

The genes are TRBV5-4 and TRBJ1-2; D unclear. The CDR3 is made up of 15 amino acids. Germline-derived CDR1 and CDR2 are SGHNT and YYREEE (reference sequence). The V gene lost 0 bases and the J gene lost 4 bases, with 13 bases spanning the gap. The DNA of the CDR3 is TGTGCCAGCAGCTTGGAGGGCAGGAGTGGCTATGGCTACACCTTC. Translation gives CASSLEGRSGYGYTF.

This rearrangement joins TRBV24-1 to TRBJ2-5; either TRBD1 or TRBD2 may fit D (6 bases each). Germline CDR1 and CDR2: KGHDR and SFDVKD. The CDR3 loop spans 14 amino acids. Deletions cut 2 bases from V and 4 bases from J, with 10 bases between. The CDR3 coding sequence is TGTGCCACCAGTGATTGGGGGGCCCGAGAGACCCAGTACTTC. This codes for CATSDWGARETQYF.

The chain employs TRBV3-1 (or the pseudogene TRBV3-2) and TRBJ2-3, with 9 bases lining up with TRBD1. The CDR3 extends over 16 amino acids. Germline V gene sequence: CDR1 LGHDT, CDR2 YNNKEL (reference sequence). V lost 4 bases and J lost 4; bases outside the gene matches: 9. The CDR3 region has the DNA TGTGCCAGCAGCCTTAATCTCGGGACAGGGTCAGATACGCAGTATTTT. Protein sequence: CASSLNLGTGSDTQYF.

The V and J genes are TRBV5-1 and TRBJ2-1; maybe TRBD2 (5 bases). Germline CDR1 is SGHRS and CDR2 is YFSETQ. CDR3 length: 15 amino acids. V was shortened by 5 bases and J by 0 bases, with 12 bases between the two germline ends. CDR3 protein: CASSRLGSSYNEQFF. CDR3 nucleotide sequence: TGCGCCAGCAGTCGTCTAGGGAGCTCCTACAATGAGCAGTTCTTC.

The rearrangement links TRBV5-1 to TRBJ2-1; no definite D call. The CDR3 sequence is 16 residues long. V lost 5 bases and J lost 0, with 15 bases in between. CDR1 is SGHRS and CDR2 is YFSETQ in the germline V gene. The CDR3 protein is CASRNSGLSSYNEQFF. CDR3 nucleotide sequence: TGCGCCAGCAGAAATTCGGGCCTTAGCTCCTACAATGAGCAGTTCTTC.

The chain combines TRBV12-3 or TRBV12-4 with TRBJ2-7, with 7 positions matching TRBD1. Losses at the gene ends were 3 bases for V and 4 bases for J; bases not matched to a gene: 3. CDR3 length equals 13 residues. DNA for the CDR3: TGTGCCAGCAGTTTGGGGACAGAGTACGAGCAGTACGTC. The encoded protein is CASSLGTEYEQYV.

This chain uses TRBV7-8 with TRBJ2-2, with 8 nucleotides matching TRBD2. CDR1 is SGHVS and CDR2 is FQNEAQ in the germline V gene. The CDR3 runs to 15 residues. Unmatched junction bases numbered 3, after V lost 1 base and J lost 5 bases. The CDR3 DNA follows: TGTGCCAGCAGCTTAGTCGGGGGGGCGACCGGGGAGCTGTTTTTT. Translating gives CASSLVGGATGELFF.

V and J are TRBV7-2 and TRBJ1-5; D remains unclear. Germline assignment: CDR1 SGHTA and CDR2 FQGNSA. With 4 bases removed from V and 4 bases from J, the gap between germline ends came to 8 bases. The CDR3 is made up of 13 amino acids. The CDR3 loop reads CASSSRVNQPQHF. The CDR3 region has the DNA TGTGCCAGCAGCTCTAGGGTAAATCAGCCCCAGCATTTT.

The chain combines TRBV6-2 or TRBV6-3 with TRBJ2-5, with D unclear. The CDR3 runs to 14 residues. V lost 5 bases and J lost 0, with 10 bases in between. The V gene's germline CDR1 is MNHEY and CDR2 SVGEGT. The DNA for the CDR3 is TGTGCCAGCAGTACCCCGCGGTACCAAGAGACCCAGTACTTC. Its translation is CASSTPRYQETQYF.

CDR3 bases: TGTGCCAGTAGCCCGAGCGGACAGGGGAGACGAAACACCATATATTTT. Amino acid sequence: CASSPSGQGRRNTIYF. J is TRBJ1-3 and V is TRBV19; 9 positions match TRBD1. The V and J ends lost 6 bases and 5 bases, in that order; junction bases with no gene match: 11. Germline V gives CDR1 LNHDA, CDR2 SQIVND (reference sequence). The CDR3 has 16 residues. Looking up the rest from reference TRBV19 and TRBJ1-3 gives the full variable domain: DGGITQSPKYLFRKEGQNVTLSCEQNLNHDAMYWYRQDPGQGLRLIYYSQIVNDFQKGDIAEGYSVSREKKESFPLTVTSAQKNPTAFYLCASSPSGQGRRNTIYFGEGSWLTVV.

This rearrangement joins TRBV29-1 to TRBJ1-1, with D tentatively TRBD1 (5 bases). Germline assignment: CDR1 SQVTM and CDR2 ANQGSEA. This CDR3 is built from 15 residues. V shed 3 bases and J shed 3 bases, with 17 bases lying between them. This chain's CDR3 is CSVDPAEKGYTEAFF. DNA of the CDR3: TGCAGCGTTGACCCGGCCGAAAAGGGGTACACTGAAGCTTTCTTT. The full variable domain, in which reference TRBV29-1 and TRBJ1-1 provide the parts outside the CDR3, is SAVISQKPSRDICQRGTSLTIQCQVDSQVTMMFWYRQQPGQSLTLIATANQGSEATYESGFVIDKFPISRPNLTFSTLTVSNMSPEDSSIYLCSVDPAEKGYTEAFFGQGTRLTVV.

V gene TRBV7-9 combines with J gene TRBJ2-1; no clear D. V was clipped by 3 bases and J by 2 bases, with 8 bases between them. CDR1 and CDR2 from the germline V gene are SEHNR and FQNEAQ (reference sequence). The CDR3 has 14 residues. The CDR3 nucleotides read TGTGCCAGCAGCTTCGGGCGAACCTACAATGAGCAGTTCTTC. Translation: CASSFGRTYNEQFF.

The chain has TRBV19 and TRBJ2-2; 7 bases fit TRBD2. V gave up 7 bases and J gave up 7 bases; unmatched junction bases: 6. CDR3 length: 13 amino acids. Germline V gives CDR1 LNHDA, CDR2 SQIVND (reference sequence). CDR3 DNA: TGTGCCAGTAAAAGCGGGGCGGGCGGGGAGCTGTTTTTT. It is translated as CASKSGAGGELFF.

The J gene is TRBJ2-7, the V gene TRBV9, with 8 bases fitting TRBD2. V gave up 4 bases and J gave up 1 base; unmatched junction bases: 10. This CDR3 spans 16 amino acids. Germline V gene sequence: CDR1 SGDLS, CDR2 YYNGEE. In DNA form, the CDR3 reads TGTGCCAGCAGCCTCACGTCCGGGACTAGATCCTACGAGCAGTACTTC. It specifies CASSLTSGTRSYEQYF. Complete variable domain (other parts from reference TRBV9 and TRBJ2-7): DSGVTQTPKHLITATGQRVTLRCSPRSGDLSVYWYQQSLDQGLQFLIQYYNGEERAKGNILERFSAQQFPDLHSELNLSSLELGDSALYFCASSLTSGTRSYEQYFGPGTRLTVT.

The genes are TRBV5-1 and TRBJ2-7, with TRBD1 matching 9 bases. The germline gives CDR1 SGHRS, CDR2 YFSETQ. The CDR3 is made up of 14 amino acids. V shed 0 bases and J 5 bases; nucleotides not matched to a gene: 3. The CDR3 DNA reads TGCGCCAGCAGCTTGGGGACAGGGGTGGACGAGCAGTACTTC. This translates into CASSLGTGVDEQYF. Looking up the rest from reference TRBV5-1 and TRBJ2-7 gives the full variable domain: KAGVTQTPRYLIKTRGQQVTLSCSPISGHRSVSWYQQTPGQGLQFLFEYFSETQRNKGNFPGRFSGRQFSNSRSEMNVSTLELGDSALYLCASSLGTGVDEQYFGPGTRLTVT.

This chain links TRBV20-1 with TRBJ2-1; D is undetermined. This CDR3 is 14 amino acids long. Trimming pared 3 bases from V and 6 bases from J, leaving 15 bases between. The germline V gene has CDR1 DFQATT and CDR2 SNEGSKA (reference sequence). CDR3 nucleotides: TGCAGTGCTAGTATTGGCTCATCACTCAATGAGCAGTTCTTC. This sequence encodes CSASIGSSLNEQFF.

The gene calls are TRBV30 and TRBJ1-2, with TRBD1 matching over 9 bases. From germline, CDR1 is GTSNPN and CDR2 SVGIG (reference sequence). This CDR3 is built from 16 residues. After removal of 1 base from V and 7 bases from J, the junction contained 13 bases not matched to a gene. The CDR3 sequence is CAWSGYGTGNDGGYTF. The CDR3 nucleotides are TGTGCCTGGAGTGGATACGGGACAGGGAACGACGGTGGCTACACCTTC. Full variable domain (rest looked up from reference TRBV30 and TRBJ1-2): SQTIHQWPATLVQPVGSPLSLECTVEGTSNPNLYWYRQAAGRGLQLLFYSVGIGQISSEVPQNLSASRPQDRQFILSSKKLLLSDSGFYLCAWSGYGTGNDGGYTFGSGTRLTVV.

The J gene is TRBJ2-2, the V gene TRBV4-2, with D possibly TRBD1 on 6 matching bases. The V end lost 5 bases, the J end lost 6 bases, and 13 bases lay between the germline ends. CDR1 is LGHNA and CDR2 is YNFKEQ in the germline V gene. CDR3 size: 14 residues. The CDR3 region has the DNA TGTGCCAGCAGCTTCAGTACAGGGCCCGGGGAGCTGTTTTTT. Translating it yields CASSFSTGPGELFF.

This clone was seen a handful of times. This chain joins TRBV10-3 and TRBJ1-2; D is possibly TRBD1 (6 bases). The germline gives CDR1 ENHRY, CDR2 SYGVKD. The CDR3 extends over 14 amino acids. V lost 11 bases and J lost 7, with 23 bases in between. The CDR3 loop reads CAAARQAPYGGYTF. The CDR3 nucleotides are TGTGCCGCGGCACGACAGGCCCCATATGGTGGCTACACCTTC.

V is TRBV4-2 and J is TRBJ1-2, with D possibly TRBD1 on 5 matching bases. The CDR3 has 17 residues. The germline gives CDR1 LGHNA, CDR2 YNFKEQ. Trimming took 3 bases from V and 4 from J, leaving 21 bases between them. In nucleotides, the CDR3 is TGTGCCAGCAGCCACGATGGGGGAAGCTATCGCGGCTATGGCTACACCTTC. Residues: CASSHDGGSYRGYGYTF.

The sample holds one count of this clone. The chain combines TRBV6-1 with TRBJ2-2; 10 bases match TRBD2. Germline V CDR1 and CDR2: MNHNS, SASEGT. After removal of 2 bases from V and 6 bases from J, the junction contained 3 bases not matched to a gene. This CDR3 comprises 15 residues. CDR3 DNA sequence: TGTGCCAGCAGTGAACTAGCGGGAGAACCCGGGGAGCTGTTTTTT. This translates into CASSELAGEPGELFF.